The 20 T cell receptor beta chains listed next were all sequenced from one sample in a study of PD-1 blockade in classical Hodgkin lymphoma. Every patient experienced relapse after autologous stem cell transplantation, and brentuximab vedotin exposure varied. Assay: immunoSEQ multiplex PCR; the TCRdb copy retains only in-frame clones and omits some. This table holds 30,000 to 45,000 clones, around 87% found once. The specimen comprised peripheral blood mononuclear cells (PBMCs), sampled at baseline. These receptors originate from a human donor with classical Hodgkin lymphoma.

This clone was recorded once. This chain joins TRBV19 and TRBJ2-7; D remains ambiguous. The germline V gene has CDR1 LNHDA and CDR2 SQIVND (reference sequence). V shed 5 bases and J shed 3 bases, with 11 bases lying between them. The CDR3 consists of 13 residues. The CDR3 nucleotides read TGTGCCAGTAGTGTGGGCCGGTACTACGAGCAGTACTTC. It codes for CASSVGRYYEQYF.

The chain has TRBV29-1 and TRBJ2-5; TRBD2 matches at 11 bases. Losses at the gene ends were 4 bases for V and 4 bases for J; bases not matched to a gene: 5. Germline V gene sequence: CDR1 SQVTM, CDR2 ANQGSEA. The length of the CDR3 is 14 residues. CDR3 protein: CSVGGLAVLETQYF. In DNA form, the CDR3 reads TGCAGCGTTGGGGGACTAGCGGTCTTAGAGACCCAGTACTTC.

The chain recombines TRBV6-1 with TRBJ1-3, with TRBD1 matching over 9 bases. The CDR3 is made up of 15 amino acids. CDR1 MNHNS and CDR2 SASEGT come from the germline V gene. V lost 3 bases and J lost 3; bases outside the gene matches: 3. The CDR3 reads CASSDRQGVGNTIYF. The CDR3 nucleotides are TGTGCCAGCAGTGACCGACAGGGGGTTGGAAACACCATATATTTT.

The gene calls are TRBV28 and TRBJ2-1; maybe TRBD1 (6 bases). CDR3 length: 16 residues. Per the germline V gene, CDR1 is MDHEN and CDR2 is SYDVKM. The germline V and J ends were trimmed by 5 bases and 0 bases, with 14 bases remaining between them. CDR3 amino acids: CASSPSRGYSYNEQFF. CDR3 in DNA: TGTGCCAGCAGTCCCTCCAGGGGCTACTCCTACAATGAGCAGTTCTTC.

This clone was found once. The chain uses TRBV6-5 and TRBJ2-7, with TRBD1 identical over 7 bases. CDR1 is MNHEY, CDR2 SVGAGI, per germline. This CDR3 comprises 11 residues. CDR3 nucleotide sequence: TGTGCTTTGACAGGGACCTACGAGCAGTACTTC. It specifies CALTGTYEQYF.

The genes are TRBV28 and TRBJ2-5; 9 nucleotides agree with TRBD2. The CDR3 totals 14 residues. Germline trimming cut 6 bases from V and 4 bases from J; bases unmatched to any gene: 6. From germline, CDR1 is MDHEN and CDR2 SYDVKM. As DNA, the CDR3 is TGTGCCAGCAGGGTAGCGGGGGTGGGAGAGACCCAGTACTTC. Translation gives CASRVAGVGETQYF.

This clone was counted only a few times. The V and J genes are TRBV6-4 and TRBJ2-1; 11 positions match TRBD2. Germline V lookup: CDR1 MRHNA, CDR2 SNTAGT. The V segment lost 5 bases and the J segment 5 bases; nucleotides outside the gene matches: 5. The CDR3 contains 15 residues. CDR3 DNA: TGTGCCAGCAGTCGAAGACTAGCGGGAAACAATGAGCAGTTCTTC. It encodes CASSRRLAGNNEQFF.

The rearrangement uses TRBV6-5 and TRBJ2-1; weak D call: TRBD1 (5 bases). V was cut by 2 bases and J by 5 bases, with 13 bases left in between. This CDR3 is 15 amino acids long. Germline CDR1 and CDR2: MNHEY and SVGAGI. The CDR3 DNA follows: TGTGCCAGCAGTTACCTGCGGACAATAAACAATGAGCAGTTCTTC. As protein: CASSYLRTINNEQFF.

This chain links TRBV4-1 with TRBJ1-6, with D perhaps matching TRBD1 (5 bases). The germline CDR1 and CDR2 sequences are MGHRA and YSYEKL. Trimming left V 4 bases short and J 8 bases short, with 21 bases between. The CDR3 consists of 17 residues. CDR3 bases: TGCGCCAGCAGCCGAAACGTCTTCTCAGGGTTGGATTCACCCCTCCACTTT. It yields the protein CASSRNVFSGLDSPLHF.

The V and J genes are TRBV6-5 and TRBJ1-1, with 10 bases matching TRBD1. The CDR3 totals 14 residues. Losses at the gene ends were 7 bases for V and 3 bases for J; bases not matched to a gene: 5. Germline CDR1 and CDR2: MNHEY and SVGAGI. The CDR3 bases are TGTGCCAGCAACCGGGACAGGGGAGACACTGAAGCTTTCTTT. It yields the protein CASNRDRGDTEAFF.

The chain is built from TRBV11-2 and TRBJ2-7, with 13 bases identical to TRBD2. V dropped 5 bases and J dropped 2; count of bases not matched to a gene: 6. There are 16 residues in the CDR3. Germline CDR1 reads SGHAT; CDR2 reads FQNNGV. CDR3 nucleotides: TGTGCCAGCAGCCAATGGGGACTAGCGGGGACCTACGAGCAGTACTTC. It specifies CASSQWGLAGTYEQYF.

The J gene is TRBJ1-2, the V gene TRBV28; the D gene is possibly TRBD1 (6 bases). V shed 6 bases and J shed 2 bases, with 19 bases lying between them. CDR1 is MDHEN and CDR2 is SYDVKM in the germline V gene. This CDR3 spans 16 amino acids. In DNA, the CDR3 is TGTGCCAGCAGCTCCATCGGGGGGGGCAGGAACTATGGCTACACCTTC. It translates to CASSSIGGGRNYGYTF.

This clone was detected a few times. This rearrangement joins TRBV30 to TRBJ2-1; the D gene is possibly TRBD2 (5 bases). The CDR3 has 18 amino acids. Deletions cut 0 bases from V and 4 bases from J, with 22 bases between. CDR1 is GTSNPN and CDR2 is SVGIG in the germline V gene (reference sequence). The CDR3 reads CAWSVRNLRERWYNEQFF. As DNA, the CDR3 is TGTGCCTGGAGTGTACGGAATTTGAGGGAGCGGTGGTACAATGAGCAGTTCTTC.

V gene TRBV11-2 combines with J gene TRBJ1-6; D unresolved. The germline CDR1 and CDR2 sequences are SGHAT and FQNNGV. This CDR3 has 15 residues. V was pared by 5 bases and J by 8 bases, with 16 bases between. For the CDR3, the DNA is TGTGCCAGCAGCCCCCGGGCCCTCCGGGATTCACCCCTCCACTTT. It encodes CASSPRALRDSPLHF.

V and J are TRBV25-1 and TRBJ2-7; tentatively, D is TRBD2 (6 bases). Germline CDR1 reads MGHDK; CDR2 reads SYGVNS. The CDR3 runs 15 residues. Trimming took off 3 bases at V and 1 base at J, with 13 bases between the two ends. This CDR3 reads CASSDYRGASYEQYF. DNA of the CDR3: TGTGCCAGCAGTGACTACCGCGGGGCATCCTACGAGCAGTACTTC.

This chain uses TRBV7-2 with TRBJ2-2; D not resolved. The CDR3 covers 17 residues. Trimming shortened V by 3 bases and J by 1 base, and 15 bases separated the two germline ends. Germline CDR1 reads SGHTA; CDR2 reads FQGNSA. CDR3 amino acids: CASSFYFLQMNTGELFF. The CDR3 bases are TGTGCCAGCAGCTTCTATTTTCTACAGATGAACACCGGGGAGCTGTTTTTT.

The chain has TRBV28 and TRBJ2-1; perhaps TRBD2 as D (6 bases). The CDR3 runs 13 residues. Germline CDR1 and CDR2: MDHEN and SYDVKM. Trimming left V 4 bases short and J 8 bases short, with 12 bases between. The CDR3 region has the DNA TGTGCCAGCAGTTCGCGGGACCTCTATGAGCAGTTCTTC. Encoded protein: CASSSRDLYEQFF.

CDR3 coding DNA: TGTGCCAGCAGTCCGATGACCTATTCACCCCTCCACTTT. Protein product: CASSPMTYSPLHF. V is TRBV27 and J is TRBJ1-6; D remains unclear. The V and J ends lost 5 bases and 8 bases respectively, with 10 bases between them. Germline-derived CDR1 and CDR2 are MNHEY and SMNVEV (reference sequence). This CDR3 has 13 amino acids.

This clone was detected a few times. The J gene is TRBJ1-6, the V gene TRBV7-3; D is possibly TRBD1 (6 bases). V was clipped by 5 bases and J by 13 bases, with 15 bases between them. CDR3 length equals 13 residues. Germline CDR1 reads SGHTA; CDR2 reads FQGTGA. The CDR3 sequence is CASSRLGGAPLHF. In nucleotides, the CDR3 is TGTGCCAGCAGCCGCTTAGGGGGTGCTCCCCTCCACTTT.

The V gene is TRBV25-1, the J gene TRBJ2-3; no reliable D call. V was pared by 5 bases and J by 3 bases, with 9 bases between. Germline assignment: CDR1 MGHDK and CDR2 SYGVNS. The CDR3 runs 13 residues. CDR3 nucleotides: TGTGCCAGCAGTACGTCCGGGACAGATACGCAGTATTTT. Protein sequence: CASSTSGTDTQYF.